This T cell receptor beta chain was observed in a study of PD-L1 blockade in urothelial cancer. For the study at large: Male sex and bladder-origin urothelial cancer were recorded for about 85% of the roughly 30 patients. The researchers analyzed blood 3 weeks (second dose) and 6 weeks after treatment start. Study-wide results and caveats: Tumor-associated TCR clones expanded more in blood at 3 weeks in patients with durable benefit.

Stated time point: peripheral blood 6 weeks after treatment start. Each patient presented with locally advanced or metastatic urothelial carcinoma. The protocol was immunoSEQ multiplex PCR, while the TCRdb copy is restricted to in-frame clones and leaves out a portion. The table lists more than 95,000 clones, around nine tenths of them singletons. This clone was picked up one time. Antigen: not known. The sequence derives from a man aged 55-75 years with urothelial cancer. The sample consisted of PBMCs, taken around atezolizumab (anti-PD-L1) treatment.

In DNA, the CDR3 is TGTGCCAGCAGTCCCCCTAGTGACACTGAAGCTTTCTTT. Translating it yields CASSPPSDTEAFF. The genes are TRBV28 and TRBJ1-1, with unresolved D. V lost 5 bases and J 3 bases, leaving 10 bases between the germline ends. Looked up from germline, CDR1 is MDHEN and CDR2 is SYDVKM. The CDR3 consists of 13 residues.